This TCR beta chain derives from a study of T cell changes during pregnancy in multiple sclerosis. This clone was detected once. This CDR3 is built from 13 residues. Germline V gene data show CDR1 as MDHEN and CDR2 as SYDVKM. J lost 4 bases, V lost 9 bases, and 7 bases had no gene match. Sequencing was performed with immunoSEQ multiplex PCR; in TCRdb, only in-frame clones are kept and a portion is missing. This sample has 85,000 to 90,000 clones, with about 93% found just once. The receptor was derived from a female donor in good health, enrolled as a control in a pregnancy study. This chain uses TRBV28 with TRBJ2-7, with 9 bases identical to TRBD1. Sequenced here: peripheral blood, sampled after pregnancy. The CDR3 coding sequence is TGTGCCAGACCAACAGGGGGCGGGTACGAGCAGTACTTC. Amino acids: CARPTGGGYEQYF. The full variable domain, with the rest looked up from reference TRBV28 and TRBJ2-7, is DVKVTQSSRYLVKRTGEKVFLECVQDMDHENMFWYRQDPGLGLRLIYFSYDVKMKEKGDIPEGYSVSREKKERFSLILESASTNQTSMYLCARPTGGGYEQYFGPGTRLTVT.